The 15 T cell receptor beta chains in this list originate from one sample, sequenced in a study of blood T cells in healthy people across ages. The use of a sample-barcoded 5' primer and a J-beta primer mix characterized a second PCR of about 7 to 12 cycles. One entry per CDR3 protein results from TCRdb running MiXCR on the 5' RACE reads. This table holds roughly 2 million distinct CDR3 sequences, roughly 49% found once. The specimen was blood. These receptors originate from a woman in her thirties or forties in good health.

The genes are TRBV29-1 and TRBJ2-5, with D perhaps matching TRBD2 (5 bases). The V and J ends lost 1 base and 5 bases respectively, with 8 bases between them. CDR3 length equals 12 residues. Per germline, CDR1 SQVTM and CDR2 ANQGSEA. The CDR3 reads CSVEGVAETQYF. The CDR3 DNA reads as TGCAGCGTTGAAGGGGTAGCGGAGACCCAGTACTTC.

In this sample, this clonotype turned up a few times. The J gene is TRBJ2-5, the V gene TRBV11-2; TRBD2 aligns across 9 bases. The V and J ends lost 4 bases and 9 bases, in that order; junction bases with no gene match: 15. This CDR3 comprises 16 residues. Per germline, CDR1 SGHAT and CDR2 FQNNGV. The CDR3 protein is CASSSYGTSHTRSQYF. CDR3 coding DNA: TGTGCCAGCAGCTCGTACGGGACTAGCCACACTAGGTCCCAGTACTTC.

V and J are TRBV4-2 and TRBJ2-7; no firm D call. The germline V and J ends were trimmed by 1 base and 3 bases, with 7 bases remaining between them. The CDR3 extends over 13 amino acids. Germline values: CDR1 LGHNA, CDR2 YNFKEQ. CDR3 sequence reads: CASSQVIGYEQYF. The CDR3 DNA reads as TGTGCCAGCAGCCAAGTTATCGGCTACGAGCAGTACTTC.

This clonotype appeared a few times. CDR3 region: CSARPSYETQYF. The CDR3 nucleotides are TGCAGTGCTAGACCGTCTTATGAGACCCAGTACTTC. V is TRBV20-1 and J is TRBJ2-5, with no clear D. The CDR3 contains 12 residues. Germline V gives CDR1 DFQATT, CDR2 SNEGSKA (reference sequence). Trimming stripped 2 bases from V and 5 bases from J, with 9 bases between.

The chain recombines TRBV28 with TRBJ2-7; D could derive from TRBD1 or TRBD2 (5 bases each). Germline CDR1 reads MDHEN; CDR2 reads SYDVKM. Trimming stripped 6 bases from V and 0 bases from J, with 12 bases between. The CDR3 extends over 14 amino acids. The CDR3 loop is CASSKSGSSYEQYF. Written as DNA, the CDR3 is TGTGCCAGCAGCAAATCAGGGAGCTCCTACGAGCAGTACTTC.

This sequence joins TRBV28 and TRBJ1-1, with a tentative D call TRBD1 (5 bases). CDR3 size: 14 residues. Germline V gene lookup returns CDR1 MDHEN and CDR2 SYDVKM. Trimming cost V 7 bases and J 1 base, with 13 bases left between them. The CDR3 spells CASTVGGPNTEAFF. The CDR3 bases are TGTGCCAGCACGGTGGGGGGACCGAACACTGAAGCTTTCTTT.

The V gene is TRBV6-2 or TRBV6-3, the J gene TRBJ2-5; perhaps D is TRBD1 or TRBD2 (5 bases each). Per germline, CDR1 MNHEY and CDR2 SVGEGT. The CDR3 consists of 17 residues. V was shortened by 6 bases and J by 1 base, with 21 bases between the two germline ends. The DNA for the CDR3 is TGTGCCAGCAGGACAATAATGTGGGGGAATCGCCAAGAGACCCAGTACTTC. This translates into CASRTIMWGNRQETQYF.

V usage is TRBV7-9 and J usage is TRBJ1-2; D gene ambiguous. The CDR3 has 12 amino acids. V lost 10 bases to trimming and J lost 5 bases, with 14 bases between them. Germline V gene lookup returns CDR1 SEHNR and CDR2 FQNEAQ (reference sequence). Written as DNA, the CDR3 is TGTGCCACCCTAGGCCCTGGGTATGGCTACACCTTC. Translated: CATLGPGYGYTF.

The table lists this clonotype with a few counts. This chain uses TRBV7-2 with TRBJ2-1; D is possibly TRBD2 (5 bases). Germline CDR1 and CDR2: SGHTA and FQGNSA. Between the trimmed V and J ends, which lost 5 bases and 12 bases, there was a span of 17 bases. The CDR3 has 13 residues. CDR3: CASSRNGLLGQFF. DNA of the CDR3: TGTGCCAGCAGCCGAAATGGATTACTAGGGCAGTTCTTC.

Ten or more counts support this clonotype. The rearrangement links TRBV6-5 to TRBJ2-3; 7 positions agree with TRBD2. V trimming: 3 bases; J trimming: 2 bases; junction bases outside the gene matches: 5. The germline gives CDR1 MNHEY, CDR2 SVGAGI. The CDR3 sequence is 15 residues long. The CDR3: CASSYGGGSTDTQYF. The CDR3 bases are TGTGCCAGCAGTTATGGGGGGGGATCCACAGATACGCAGTATTTT.

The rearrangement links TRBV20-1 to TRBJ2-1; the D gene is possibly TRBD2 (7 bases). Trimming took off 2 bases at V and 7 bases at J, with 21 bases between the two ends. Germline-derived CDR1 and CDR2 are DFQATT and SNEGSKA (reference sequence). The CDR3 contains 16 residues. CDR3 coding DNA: TGCAGTGCTAGAAGGGCCACCGCGGGGGCTGGGAATGAGCAGTTCTTC. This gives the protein CSARRATAGAGNEQFF.

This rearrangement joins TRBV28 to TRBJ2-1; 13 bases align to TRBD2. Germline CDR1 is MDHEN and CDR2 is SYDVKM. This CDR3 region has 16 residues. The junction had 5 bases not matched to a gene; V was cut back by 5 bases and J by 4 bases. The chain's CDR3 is CASSAGLAGAYNEQFF. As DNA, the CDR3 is TGTGCCAGCAGTGCAGGACTAGCGGGGGCGTACAATGAGCAGTTCTTC. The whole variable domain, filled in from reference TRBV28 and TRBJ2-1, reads DVKVTQSSRYLVKRTGEKVFLECVQDMDHENMFWYRQDPGLGLRLIYFSYDVKMKEKGDIPEGYSVSREKKERFSLILESASTNQTSMYLCASSAGLAGAYNEQFFGPGTRLTVL.

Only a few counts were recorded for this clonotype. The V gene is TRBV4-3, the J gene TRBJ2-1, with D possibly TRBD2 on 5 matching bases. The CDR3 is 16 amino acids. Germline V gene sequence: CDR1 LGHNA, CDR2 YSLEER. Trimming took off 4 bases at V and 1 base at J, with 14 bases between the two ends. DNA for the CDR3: TGCGCCAGCAGCCTCGGTTGGGGAGAATCCTACAATGAGCAGTTCTTC. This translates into CASSLGWGESYNEQFF.

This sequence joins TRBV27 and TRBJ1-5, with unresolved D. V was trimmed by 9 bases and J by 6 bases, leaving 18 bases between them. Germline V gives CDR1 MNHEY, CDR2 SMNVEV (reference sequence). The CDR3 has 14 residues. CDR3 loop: CASKFSSDSQPQHF. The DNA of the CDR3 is TGTGCCAGTAAGTTTAGCAGCGATAGTCAGCCCCAGCATTTT.

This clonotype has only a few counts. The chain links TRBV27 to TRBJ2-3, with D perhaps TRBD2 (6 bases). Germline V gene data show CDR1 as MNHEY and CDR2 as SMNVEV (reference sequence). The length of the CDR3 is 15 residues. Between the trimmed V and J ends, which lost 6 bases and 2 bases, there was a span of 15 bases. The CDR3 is CASRRTSTSTDTQYF. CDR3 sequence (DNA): TGTGCCAGCAGGAGAACTAGCACATCCACAGATACGCAGTATTTT.